This is a list of T cell receptor beta chains from one sample in a study of T cell changes during pregnancy in multiple sclerosis. Clones were read by immunoSEQ multiplex PCR, and TCRdb kept only the in-frame ones, dropping some. The table records over 60,000 clones, roughly 91% of them present only once. The input for sequencing was peripheral blood, taken in the third trimester of pregnancy. The receptors come from a female donor in good health, enrolled as a control in a pregnancy study. The CDR3 runs from the conserved cysteine through the conserved F or W. Fields, in order: J gene, CDR3 length, V gene, D gene, clone size, CDR3 DNA, CDR3 protein. The D gene is left open where the match is weak. Clone sizes are given selectively: once, few, many, or a class where the clone is expanded.

>TRBJ1-6|17|TRBV18|TRBD1|once
TGTGCCAGCTCACTAACTAGTACAGGGGGAAGCGGTTCACCCCTCCACTTT
CASSLTSTGGSGSPLHF
>TRBJ1-3|17|TRBV9|-|-
TGTGCCAGCAGCCCACTATTGCCGGGGGAGGTGGGAAACACCATATATTTT
CASSPLLPGEVGNTIYF
>TRBJ1-2|16|TRBV5-6|TRBD1|-
TGTGCCAGCAGCGAACCGGGACAGCCACCTCACTATGGCTACACCTTC
CASSEPGQPPHYGYTF
>TRBJ2-7|16|TRBV15|TRBD2|-
TGTGCCACCAGCAGGCCCTCCGCGCGGGGGGCCTACGAGCAGTACTTC
CATSRPSARGAYEQYF
>TRBJ1-6|17|TRBV9|TRBD1|-
TGTGCCAGCAGCGTCTCGGAGTTAGACAGGGTAGGCTCACCCCTCCACTTT
CASSVSELDRVGSPLHF
>TRBJ1-2|15|TRBV4-2|TRBD1|-
TGTGCCAGCAGCCAAGAGACAGGGGTATACTATGGCTACACCTTC
CASSQETGVYYGYTF
>TRBJ1-1|14|TRBV6-6|TRBD1|-
TGTGCCAGCACCCGGACAGGAAGGAACACTGAAGCTTTCTTT
CASTRTGRNTEAFF
>TRBJ1-4|13|TRBV6-1|-|-
TGTGCCAGCAGTGAGCTTTTCCAGGAAAAACTGTTTTTT
CASSELFQEKLFF
>TRBJ2-7|15|TRBV4-1|TRBD2|-
TGCGCCAGCAGCCAAGAGCAAGGGCTAGCGGGTGAGCAGTACTTC
CASSQEQGLAGEQYF
>TRBJ1-5|13|TRBV19|-|-
TGTGCCAGTAGTATTGGGAGGCGACAGCCCCAGCATTTT
CASSIGRRQPQHF